The 18 T cell receptor beta chains reported below all come from one sample, sequenced in a study of T-cell reconstitution after alpha-beta-depleted transplantation in children. Preparation of the TCRbeta library was carried out with unique molecular identifiers. TCRdb processed the PCR reads anew with MiXCR; each CDR3 protein has one entry. The sample has approximately 91,000 distinct CDR3 sequences, approximately 9.2% seen once. The source was PBMCs from the stem cell graft donor, collected from the stem cell graft. These receptors were obtained from a human donor who donated a stem cell graft to a child with congenital amegakaryocytic thrombocytopenia.

This clonotype was observed many times. V and J are TRBV20-1 and TRBJ2-5, with D hard to call. Trimming took 6 bases from V and 5 from J, leaving 10 bases between them. Germline V gene data show CDR1 as DFQATT and CDR2 as SNEGSKA (reference sequence). The CDR3 is made up of 11 amino acids. The CDR3 is CSAELSETQYF. CDR3 sequence (DNA): TGCAGTGCGGAACTGTCGGAGACCCAGTACTTC.

This clonotype was seen at least ten times. This rearrangement joins TRBV12-3 or TRBV12-4 to TRBJ2-7; weak D call: TRBD2 (6 bases). The CDR3 sequence is 14 residues long. The V end lost 2 bases, the J end lost 3 bases, and 11 bases lay between the germline ends. CDR3 region: CASSLLGGNYEQYF. The CDR3 nucleotides read TGTGCCAGCAGTTTATTGGGGGGAAACTACGAGCAGTACTTC.

This clonotype was recorded many times. The chain is built from TRBV30 and TRBJ1-1, with no clear D. This CDR3 spans 11 amino acids. The ends were cut back, 6 bases at V and 1 base at J, with 6 bases in the middle. Per the germline V gene, CDR1 is GTSNPN and CDR2 is SVGIG (reference sequence). The CDR3 protein is CACSTNTEAFF. CDR3 DNA: TGTGCCTGCTCTACGAACACTGAAGCTTTCTTT.

This clonotype showed up many times. V is TRBV20-1 and J is TRBJ1-5, with D perhaps matching TRBD1 (5 bases). CDR3 size: 13 residues. Germline CDR1 and CDR2: DFQATT and SNEGSKA (reference sequence). V dropped 6 bases and J dropped 3 bases, with 12 bases sitting between them. CDR3 sequence reads: CSAGTRSNQPQHF. The CDR3 DNA follows: TGCAGTGCCGGGACCCGTTCCAATCAGCCCCAGCATTTT.

This clonotype was found a few times. This chain joins TRBV18 and TRBJ1-1; weak D call: TRBD1 (5 bases). The CDR3 runs to 14 residues. Germline CDR1 KGHSH, CDR2 LQKENI. The V end lost 2 bases, the J end lost 5 bases, and 12 bases lay between the germline ends. Written as DNA, the CDR3 is TGTGCCAGCTCACCAAGCACCAGGGTGACTGAAGCTTTCTTT. Translating gives CASSPSTRVTEAFF.

This clonotype was detected ten times or more. This chain uses TRBV6-5 with TRBJ1-2; TRBD1 is a possible D gene (5 bases). CDR1 MNHEY and CDR2 SVGAGI come from the germline V gene. With 3 bases removed from V and 4 bases from J, the gap between germline ends came to 18 bases. The CDR3 consists of 16 residues. CDR3 sequence (DNA): TGTGCCAGCAGTTATGTCGGGGCAGGGATCAGCTATGGCTACACCTTC. This translates into CASSYVGAGISYGYTF.

This clonotype was detected many times. This chain links TRBV6-2 or TRBV6-3 with TRBJ1-2; TRBD1 is a possible D gene (6 bases). V was cut by 6 bases and J by 7 bases, with 15 bases left in between. Germline loops: CDR1 MNHEY, CDR2 SVGEGT. The CDR3 totals 13 residues. The CDR3 region is CASRGTSLRGYTF. Written as DNA, the CDR3 is TGTGCCAGCAGGGGGACATCCCTCCGTGGCTACACCTTC.

This clonotype was observed at least ten times. The chain combines TRBV7-9 with TRBJ1-5; D possibly corresponds to TRBD1 (6 bases). V lost 1 base, J lost 5 bases, and 12 bases lay in between. CDR3 length: 15 amino acids. Germline CDR1 is SEHNR and CDR2 is FQNEAQ (reference sequence). The CDR3 loop is CASSLGGPGDQPQHF. In DNA form, the CDR3 reads TGTGCCAGCAGCTTAGGGGGGCCAGGGGATCAGCCCCAGCATTTT.

In this sample, this clonotype turned up many times. The V and J genes are TRBV20-1 and TRBJ1-4; 7 bases agree with TRBD1. Germline V gene sequence: CDR1 DFQATT, CDR2 SNEGSKA (reference sequence). V trimming: 0 bases; J trimming: 1 base; junction bases outside the gene matches: 8. The CDR3 is made up of 17 amino acids. CDR3 protein: CSARDWVRGRTNEKLFF. CDR3 nucleotides: TGCAGTGCTAGAGATTGGGTTAGGGGGCGAACTAATGAAAAACTGTTTTTT.

This clonotype was seen repeatedly, ten times or more. J is TRBJ1-5 and V is TRBV6-5; TRBD1 is a possible D gene (5 bases). V dropped 6 bases and J dropped 6 bases, with 12 bases sitting between them. Germline CDR1 reads MNHEY; CDR2 reads SVGAGI. CDR3 length equals 13 residues. The CDR3 loop reads CASRPLQGQPQHF. CDR3 DNA: TGTGCCAGCAGACCCCTCCAGGGTCAGCCCCAGCATTTT.

This clonotype occurred many times. The rearrangement uses TRBV28 and TRBJ1-2; the D is unclear. Trimming left V 10 bases short and J 8 bases short, with 17 bases between. The germline V gene encodes CDR1 MDHEN and CDR2 SYDVKM. The CDR3 is made up of 12 amino acids. The CDR3 coding sequence is TGTGCCACTACTCTTTCTGAAGGGGGCTACACCTTC. As protein: CATTLSEGGYTF.

In its sample, this clonotype was seen many times. The rearrangement uses TRBV27 and TRBJ1-6, with D possibly matching TRBD1 (5 bases). The length of the CDR3 is 14 residues. Germline V gene data show CDR1 as MNHEY and CDR2 as SMNVEV (reference sequence). V dropped 4 bases and J dropped 5 bases, with 9 bases sitting between them. CDR3 DNA sequence: TGTGCCAGCAGTTCGGGACGGAATAATTCACCCCTCCACTTT. As protein: CASSSGRNNSPLHF.

This clonotype was recorded many times. This sequence joins TRBV3-1 and TRBJ2-7; 12 positions agree with TRBD2. V gave up 0 bases and J gave up 3 bases; unmatched junction bases: 6. The CDR3 has 17 amino acids. Per the germline V gene, CDR1 is LGHDT and CDR2 is YNNKEL (reference sequence). CDR3 in amino acids: CASSQDWTSGENYEQYF. The CDR3 bases are TGTGCCAGCAGCCAAGATTGGACTAGCGGGGAGAACTACGAGCAGTACTTC.

This clonotype was recorded at least ten times. The chain recombines TRBV7-9 with TRBJ1-4, with no clear D. The V gene lost 5 bases and the J gene lost 5 bases, with 12 bases spanning the gap. CDR3 length equals 14 residues. CDR1 is SEHNR and CDR2 is FQNEAQ in the germline V gene (reference sequence). For the CDR3, the DNA is TGTGCCAGCAGCCTGGACCTGCTCAATGAAAAACTGTTTTTT. It specifies CASSLDLLNEKLFF.

This clonotype appeared many times. The CDR3 bases are TGTGCCAGCTCACCGGACATAGGCTCCTACGAGCAGTACTTC. Its translation is CASSPDIGSYEQYF. The gene calls are TRBV18 and TRBJ2-7; a possible D gene is TRBD1 (5 bases). Germline loops: CDR1 KGHSH, CDR2 LQKENI. The CDR3 loop spans 14 amino acids. V lost 3 bases to trimming and J lost 0 bases, with 9 bases between them.

There are many counts of this clonotype. The CDR3, as DNA: TGTGCCAGCACTTCCCCCGGCAGGACAGACTATGGCTACACCTTC. It yields the protein CASTSPGRTDYGYTF. J is TRBJ1-2 and V is TRBV28; possibly TRBD1 for D (6 bases). Per the germline V gene, CDR1 is MDHEN and CDR2 is SYDVKM. V lost 7 bases and J 3 bases, leaving 18 bases between the germline ends. There are 15 residues in the CDR3.

This clonotype was seen more than once but under ten times. The chain has TRBV5-1 and TRBJ1-6; 9 nucleotides agree with TRBD1. The V segment lost 0 bases and the J segment 10 bases; nucleotides outside the gene matches: 11. CDR3 length: 17 amino acids. Germline loops: CDR1 SGHRS, CDR2 YFSETQ. CDR3 bases: TGCGCCAGCAGCTTGGGACTAATACAGGGGGCAGGATCACCCCTCCACTTT. This gives the protein CASSLGLIQGAGSPLHF.

This clonotype was recorded a few times. This rearrangement joins TRBV20-1 to TRBJ2-1, with 13 bases lining up with TRBD2. CDR1 is DFQATT and CDR2 is SNEGSKA in the germline V gene (reference sequence). The CDR3 loop spans 19 amino acids. Trimming removed 3 bases from V and 3 bases from J; junction bases left unmatched: 14. The CDR3 nucleotides are TGCAGTGCTAGGGTCGGGACTAGCGGGACTATTAGTCACTACAATGAGCAGTTCTTC. It yields the protein CSARVGTSGTISHYNEQFF.